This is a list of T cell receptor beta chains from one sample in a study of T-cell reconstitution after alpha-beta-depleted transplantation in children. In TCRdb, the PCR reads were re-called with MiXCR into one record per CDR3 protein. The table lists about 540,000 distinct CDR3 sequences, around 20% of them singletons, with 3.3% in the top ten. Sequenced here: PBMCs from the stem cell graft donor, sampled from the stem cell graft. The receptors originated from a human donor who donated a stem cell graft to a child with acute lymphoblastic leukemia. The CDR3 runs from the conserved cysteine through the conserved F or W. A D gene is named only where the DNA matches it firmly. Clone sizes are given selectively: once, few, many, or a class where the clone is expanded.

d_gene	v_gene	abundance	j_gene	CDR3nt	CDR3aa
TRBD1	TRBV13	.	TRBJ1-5	TGTGCCAGCGCCCAGGGGGCTCAGCCCCAGCATTTT	CASAQGAQPQHF
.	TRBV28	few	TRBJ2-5	TGTGCCAGCAGTTTATTTGAGACCCAGTACTTC	CASSLFETQYF
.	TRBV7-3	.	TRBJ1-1	TGTGCCAGCAGCTTACACGGACAGAGCGAAGCTTTCTTT	CASSLHGQSEAFF
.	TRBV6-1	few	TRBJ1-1	TGTGCCAGCAGTATAAAACACTTAGACCATGAAGCTTTCTTT	CASSIKHLDHEAFF
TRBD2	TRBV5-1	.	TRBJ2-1	TGCGCCAGCAGCTTGGGGGCTAGCGGGACTATACTCTACAATGAGCAGTTCTTC	CASSLGASGTILYNEQFF
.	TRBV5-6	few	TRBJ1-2	TGTGCCAGCAGCTTGACCCTCCAACGATGGAATGGCTACACCTTC	CASSLTLQRWNGYTF
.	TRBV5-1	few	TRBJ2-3	TGCGCCAGCAGCGGGGACCGTCCGGATACGCAGTATTTT	CASSGDRPDTQYF
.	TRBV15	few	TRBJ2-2	TGTGCCACCAGCCTCCTAAGGCCCGGGGAGCTGTTTTTT	CATSLLRPGELFF
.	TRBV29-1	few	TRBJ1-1	TGCTGCGGGGGGGGGAACACTGAAGCTTTCTTT	CCGGGNTEAFF
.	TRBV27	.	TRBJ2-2	TGTGCCAGCAGCTACCAGGGTTCGGGGGAGCTGTTTTTT	CASSYQGSGELFF
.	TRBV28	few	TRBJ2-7	TGTGCCAGCAGTTTTCCGTCCCGAAATGCTTACTTC	CASSFPSRNAYF
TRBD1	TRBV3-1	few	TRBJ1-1	TGTGCCAGCAGCCAAGGGAAGACAGGGCCCATGAACACTGAAGCTTTCTTT	CASSQGKTGPMNTEAFF
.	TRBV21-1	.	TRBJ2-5	TGTGCCAGCAGCCCGAGATTTGGGCTAGCGGGAACCCGGGAGACCCAGTACTTC	CASSPRFGLAGTRETQYF
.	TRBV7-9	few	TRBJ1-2	TGTGCCAGCAGCTTAGTTTCCCGCCTCGAGGGCTACACCTTC	CASSLVSRLEGYTF
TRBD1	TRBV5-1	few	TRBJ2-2	TGCGCCAGCAGCTTCGGACAGGTTGACACCGGGGAGCTGTTTTTT	CASSFGQVDTGELFF
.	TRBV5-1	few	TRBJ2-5	TGCGCCAGCAGCTTGGAACGGATCCAAGAGACCCAGTACTTC	CASSLERIQETQYF
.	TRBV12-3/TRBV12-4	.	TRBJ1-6	TGTGCCAGCAGAAGCTCAGGAGGGCGATATAATTCACCCCTCCACTTT	CASRSSGGRYNSPLHF
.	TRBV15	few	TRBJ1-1	TGTGCCACCAGCTCTCCCTCCCCCGGCACTGAAGCTTTCTTT	CATSSPSPGTEAFF
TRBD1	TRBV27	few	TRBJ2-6	TGTGCCAGCGGGGACAGGGCTGGGGCCAACGTCCTGACTTTC	CASGDRAGANVLTF
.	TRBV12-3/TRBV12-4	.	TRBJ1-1	TGTGCCAGCAGTGGGGGGGGGACATGTAACACTGAAGCTTTCTTT	CASSGGGTCNTEAFF
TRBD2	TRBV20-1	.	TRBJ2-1	TGCAGTGCTGCCCCCGGGACTAGCGGGCGGAATGAGCAGTTCTTC	CSAAPGTSGRNEQFF
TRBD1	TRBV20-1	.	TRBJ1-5	TGCAGTGCTAGATTAGCGCAGGGGGGATGGCAGCCCCAGCATTTT	CSARLAQGGWQPQHF
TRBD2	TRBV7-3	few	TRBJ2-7	TGTGCCAGCAGCCAGGGTGCGGGAGTTAAGTACTTC	CASSQGAGVKYF
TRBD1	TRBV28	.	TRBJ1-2	TGTGCCAGCAGAGGGACAGTGCAAGGCTACACCTTC	CASRGTVQGYTF
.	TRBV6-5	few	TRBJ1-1	TGTGCCAGCAGTTACCGAGGGGCTGAAGCTTTCTTT	CASSYRGAEAFF
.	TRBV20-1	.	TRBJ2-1	TGCAGTGCTATTGGGGGGGCTAGCGGTTACAATGAGCAGTTCTTC	CSAIGGASGYNEQFF
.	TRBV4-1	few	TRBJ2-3	TGCGCCAGCAGCCTTCCCCCGTCGGACCAGTGGGCAGATACGCAGTATTTT	CASSLPPSDQWADTQYF
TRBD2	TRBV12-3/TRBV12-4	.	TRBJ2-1	TGTGCCAGCAGACCGCCGTCGGGACTAAAGAACAATGAGCAGTTCTTC	CASRPPSGLKNNEQFF
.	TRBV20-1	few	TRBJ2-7	TGCAGTGCTAGAGATCGGGGCGGCTCCTACGAGCAGTACTTC	CSARDRGGSYEQYF
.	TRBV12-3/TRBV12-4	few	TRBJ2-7	TGTGCCAGCAGCCCTTATGGGCGGGAATACGAGCAGTACTTC	CASSPYGREYEQYF
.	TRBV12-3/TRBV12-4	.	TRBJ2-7	TGTGCCAGCAGTTTAGCGACAGCGTCCAACGAGCAGTACTTC	CASSLATASNEQYF
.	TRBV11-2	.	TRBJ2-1	TGTGCCAGCAGCTTAAGTGGCAGCGAGTACAATGAGCAGTTCTTC	CASSLSGSEYNEQFF
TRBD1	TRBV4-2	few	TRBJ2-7	TGTGCCAGCAGCCAGGACCCGGACAGGGGAGGCTACGAGCAGTACTTC	CASSQDPDRGGYEQYF
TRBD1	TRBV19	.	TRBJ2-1	TGTGCCAGTAGTAAAACCGGGACAGGGGGCCGCAATGAGCAGTTCTTC	CASSKTGTGGRNEQFF
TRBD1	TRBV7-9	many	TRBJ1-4	TGTGCCAGCAGCCGACAGGGGGAAAGGGAAAAACTGTTTTTT	CASSRQGEREKLFF
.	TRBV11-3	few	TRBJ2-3	TGTGCCAGCAGCTCGGAGTGGTCAGATACGCAGTATTTT	CASSSEWSDTQYF
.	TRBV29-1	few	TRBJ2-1	TGCAGCGTTGAAGATCTCCCGGGTCCGAATGAGCAGTTCTTC	CSVEDLPGPNEQFF
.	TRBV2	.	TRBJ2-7	TGTGCCAGCAGTGCCCGGGGGAGTTGGTCCTACGAGCAGTACTTC	CASSARGSWSYEQYF
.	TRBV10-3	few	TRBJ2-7	TGTGCCATCACGGGTGACCCAACCTACGAGCAGTACTTC	CAITGDPTYEQYF
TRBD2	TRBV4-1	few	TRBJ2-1	TGCGCCAGCAGCTACAGACTAGCGGGAGGCGATGAGCAGTTCTTC	CASSYRLAGGDEQFF
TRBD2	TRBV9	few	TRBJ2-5	TGTGCCAGCAGCCCCCGTGGAGCGGGAGTCCAAGAGACCCAGTACTTC	CASSPRGAGVQETQYF
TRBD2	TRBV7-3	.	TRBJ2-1	TGTGCCAGCAGCTCAATGGGACTAGCGGGAACCAATGAGCAGTTCTTC	CASSSMGLAGTNEQFF
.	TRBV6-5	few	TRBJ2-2	TGTGCCAGCAGTTATAATGCGAACACCGGGGAGCTGTTTTTT	CASSYNANTGELFF
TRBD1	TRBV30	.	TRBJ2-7	TGTGCCTGGGAACAGGGGGCAGGCGAGCAGTACTTC	CAWEQGAGEQYF
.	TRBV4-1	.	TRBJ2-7	TGCGCCAGCAGCCCCCGGGTCGCCGGGACTTCCTACGAGCAGTACTTC	CASSPRVAGTSYEQYF
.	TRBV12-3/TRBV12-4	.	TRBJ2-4	TGTGCCAGCAGTCCCCAATTAGCGGAGTGGGGGGACATTCAGTACTTC	CASSPQLAEWGDIQYF
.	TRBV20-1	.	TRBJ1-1	TGCAGTGCTGCCCCAGGGACGACTGAAGCTTTCTTT	CSAAPGTTEAFF
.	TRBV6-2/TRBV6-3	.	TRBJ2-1	TGTGCCAGCAGTTACTTACGACAGGACAATGAGCAGTTCTTC	CASSYLRQDNEQFF
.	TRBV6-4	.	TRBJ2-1	TGTGCCAGCAGTGGACCTAGCGACAACAATGAGCAGTTCTTC	CASSGPSDNNEQFF
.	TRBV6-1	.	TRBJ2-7	TGTGCCACCCTGGTTGCGGACGAGCAGTACTTC	CATLVADEQYF
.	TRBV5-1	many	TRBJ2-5	TGCGCCAGCAGCTTGGTCCCCGAAGAGACCCAGTACTTC	CASSLVPEETQYF
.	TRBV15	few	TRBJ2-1	TGTGCCACCAGCAGCGAACTTCATGAGCAGTTCTTC	CATSSELHEQFF
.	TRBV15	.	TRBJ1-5	TGTGCCACCAGCAGAGATGGGGAGGCGAGCAATCAGCCCCAGCATTTT	CATSRDGEASNQPQHF